A single sample is the source of the 10 T cell receptor beta chains below, sequenced in a study of PD-1 blockade in classical Hodgkin lymphoma. The data were produced by immunoSEQ multiplex PCR, yet TCRdb's version contains in-frame clones alone and is incomplete. The sample holds roughly 50,000 clones, around 90% seen once. Noted time point: cycle 4 day 1 (C4D1), after around six weeks of nivolumab. Following autologous stem cell transplantation, relapse occurred in every patient, and exposure to brentuximab vedotin varied. Sequenced material: peripheral blood mononuclear cells (PBMCs), taken before the fourth cycle of nivolumab. All receptors derive from a human donor with classical Hodgkin lymphoma.

The chain combines TRBV6-4 with TRBJ2-3; TRBD2 might be the D (6 bases). Trimming shortened V by 2 bases and J by 0 bases, and 6 bases separated the two germline ends. CDR1 and CDR2 from the germline V gene are MRHNA and SNTAGT. The CDR3 contains 14 residues. The CDR3 here is CASSDGTSTDTQYF. In DNA form, the CDR3 reads TGTGCCAGCAGTGACGGGACTAGCACAGATACGCAGTATTTT.

CDR3 region: CASSVGLYSYEQYF. CDR3 nucleotides: TGTGCCAGCAGCGTGGGACTATATTCCTACGAGCAGTACTTC. This chain uses TRBV9 with TRBJ2-7; 7 nucleotides agree with TRBD2. The CDR3 has 14 residues. V was pared by 2 bases and J by 1 base, with 3 bases of the junction left unmatched. In germline, CDR1 is SGDLS, CDR2 YYNGEE.

This clone has just a few counts. The chain carries TRBV27 and TRBJ2-7; TRBD2 is a possible D gene (5 bases). Germline assignment: CDR1 MNHEY and CDR2 SMNVEV (reference sequence). V shed 7 bases and J shed 3 bases, with 22 bases lying between them. The length of the CDR3 is 16 residues. The CDR3: CASTLRVGPPGYEQYF. Here the CDR3 DNA reads TGTGCCAGCACCTTGAGGGTAGGCCCACCCGGCTACGAGCAGTACTTC.

The chain recombines TRBV5-6 with TRBJ2-7; no clear D gene. V was pared by 0 bases and J by 0 bases, with 10 bases between. Germline loops: CDR1 SGHDT, CDR2 YYEEEE. The CDR3 runs 15 residues. The CDR3 sequence is CASSLGRKSSYEQYF. The CDR3 coding sequence is TGTGCCAGCAGCTTGGGTCGGAAAAGCTCCTACGAGCAGTACTTC. The entire variable domain, with the rest obtained from reference TRBV5-6 and TRBJ2-7, is as follows: DAGVTQSPTHLIKTRGQQVTLRCSPKSGHDTVSWYQQALGQGPQFIFQYYEEEERQRGNFPDRFSGHQFPNYSSELNVNALLLGDSALYLCASSLGRKSSYEQYFGPGTRLTVT.

This clone was observed a handful of times. The chain recombines TRBV5-4 with TRBJ1-1; a weak D match, TRBD1 (5 bases). This CDR3 spans 15 amino acids. Germline CDR1 and CDR2: SGHNT and YYREEE (reference sequence). With 3 bases removed from V and 1 base from J, the gap between germline ends came to 13 bases. The CDR3 protein is CASSSKKTGNTEAFF. The CDR3 DNA sequence: TGTGCCAGCAGCTCCAAAAAAACAGGGAACACTGAAGCTTTCTTT.

This CDR3 is CASGINQPQHF. Here the CDR3 DNA reads TGTGCTAGTGGGATAAATCAGCCCCAGCATTTT. The chain uses TRBV12-5 and TRBJ1-5; D unclear. The CDR3 covers 11 residues. Trimming cost V 6 bases and J 4 bases, with 4 bases left between them. CDR1 is LGHNT, CDR2 FRNRAP, per germline.

The chain couples TRBV7-9 to TRBJ1-1; the D gene is possibly TRBD1 (6 bases). Germline CDR1 reads SEHNR; CDR2 reads FQNEAQ (reference sequence). This CDR3 spans 15 amino acids. Trimming took off 5 bases at V and 1 base at J, with 14 bases between the two ends. In DNA, the CDR3 is TGTGCCAGCAGCGGTGACAGGAAGAGGAACACTGAAGCTTTCTTT. This gives the protein CASSGDRKRNTEAFF.

The rearrangement uses TRBV7-2 and TRBJ2-4; no reliable D call. V gave up 2 bases and J gave up 7 bases, with 6 bases separating them. Germline V gene data show CDR1 as SGHTA and CDR2 as FQGNSA. The CDR3 is 12 amino acids. The CDR3 bases are TGTGCCAGCAGCTTATATAAGAACATTCAGTACTTC. Amino acids: CASSLYKNIQYF.

This sequence joins TRBV27 and TRBJ2-2; 7 bases match TRBD2. The trim removed 6 bases at V and 4 bases at J, leaving 2 bases unmatched. The germline gives CDR1 MNHEY, CDR2 SMNVEV (reference sequence). The CDR3 is 13 residues long. The CDR3 region is CASSWEGTGELFF. CDR3 DNA: TGTGCCAGCAGCTGGGAGGGCACCGGGGAGCTGTTTTTT.

The gene calls are TRBV18 and TRBJ1-4, with 8 bases fitting TRBD1. With V trimmed by 5 bases and J by 0 bases, 8 bases remained unmatched. The V gene's germline CDR1 is KGHSH and CDR2 LQKENI. This CDR3 has 17 amino acids. The CDR3, as DNA: TGTGCCAGCTCAGGACAGGGAACTGAAGCAACTAATGAAAAACTGTTTTTT. Protein sequence: CASSGQGTEATNEKLFF.